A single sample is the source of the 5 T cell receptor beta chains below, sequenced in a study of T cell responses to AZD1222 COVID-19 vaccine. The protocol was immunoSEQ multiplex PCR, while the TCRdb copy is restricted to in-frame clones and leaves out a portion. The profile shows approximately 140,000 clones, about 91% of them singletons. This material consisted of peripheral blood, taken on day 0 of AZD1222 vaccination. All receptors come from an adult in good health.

The CDR3 protein is CASRQGGETQYF. CDR3 in DNA: TGTGCCAGCAGACAGGGGGGTGAGACCCAGTACTTC. The chain links TRBV14 to TRBJ2-5; 8 nucleotides agree with TRBD1. From germline, CDR1 is SGHDN and CDR2 FVKESK. The CDR3 runs to 12 residues. The V segment lost 6 bases and the J segment 5 bases; nucleotides outside the gene matches: 2.

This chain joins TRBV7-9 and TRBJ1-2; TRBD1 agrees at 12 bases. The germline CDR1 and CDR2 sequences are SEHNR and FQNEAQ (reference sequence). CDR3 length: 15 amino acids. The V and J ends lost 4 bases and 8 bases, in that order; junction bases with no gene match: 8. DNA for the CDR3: TGTGCCAGCAGCTCCGGGACAGGGGGCGCGGGAGGCTACACCTTC. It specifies CASSSGTGGAGGYTF.

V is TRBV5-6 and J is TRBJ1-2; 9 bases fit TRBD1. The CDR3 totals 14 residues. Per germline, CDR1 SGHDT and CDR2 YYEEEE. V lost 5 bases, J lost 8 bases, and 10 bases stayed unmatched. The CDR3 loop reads CASSGLQGALGYTF. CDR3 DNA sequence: TGTGCCAGCAGTGGCCTACAGGGGGCTTTGGGCTACACCTTC.

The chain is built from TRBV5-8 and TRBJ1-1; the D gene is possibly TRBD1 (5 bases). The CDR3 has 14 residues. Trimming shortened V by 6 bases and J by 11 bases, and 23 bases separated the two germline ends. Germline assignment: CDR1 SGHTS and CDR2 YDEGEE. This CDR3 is CASTAGDSFRRAFF. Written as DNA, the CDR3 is TGTGCCAGCACCGCCGGTGACAGCTTTCGGAGGGCTTTCTTT.

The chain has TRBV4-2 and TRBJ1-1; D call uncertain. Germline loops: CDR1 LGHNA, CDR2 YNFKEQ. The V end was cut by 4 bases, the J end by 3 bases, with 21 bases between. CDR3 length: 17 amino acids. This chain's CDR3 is CASSLRSIALGHTEAFF. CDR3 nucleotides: TGTGCCAGCAGCCTCCGTTCAATCGCCCTAGGCCACACTGAAGCTTTCTTT.